This T cell receptor (beta chain) was documented in a study of blood T cell repertoires in COVID-19. On the study more broadly: COVID-19 samples, acute and convalescent, were from the United States, Italy and Spain. Sources were T cells, B-cell-depleted T cells, or PBMCs; the material itself was cDNA or gDNA.

The CDR3 totals 14 residues. The germline CDR1 and CDR2 sequences are MDHEN and SYDVKM. The V gene lost 7 bases and the J gene lost 5 bases, with 14 bases spanning the gap. Seattle's cohort entered during active infection and was followed longitudinally. Methods used by the authors: Reference gene primers were amplified, and this amplification served to estimate nucleated cell counts. Only in-frame clones appear in the TCRdb table, and some are missing; sequencing was by immunoSEQ multiplex PCR. V, J and clone size derive from that table, while D and trimming were established from the DNA sequence. The data contain roughly 250,000 clones, about four fifths of them seen just once; the ten biggest clones take up roughly 14%.

The receptor comes from a person between 65 and 80 years old with COVID-19, enrolled during active disease. The J gene is TRBJ1-4, the V gene TRBV28; a weak D match, TRBD1 (6 bases). The sequenced material came from peripheral blood. The CDR3 spells CASTPGQVNEKLFF. In nucleotides, the CDR3 is TGTGCCAGCACCCCGGGACAAGTGAATGAAAAACTGTTTTTT.